This TCR beta chain is from a study of T cell responses to AZD1222 COVID-19 vaccine (dated by TCRdb to the early 2020s). General notes on the study: Because spike-specific TCR depth and breadth did not differ between the two schedules, AZD1222 recipients who got a second dose at roughly 4 weeks were pooled with those who got a second dose at roughly 12 weeks. A total of approximately 250 trial participants underwent TCR sequencing, of whom under 220 had received two doses of AZD1222 and roughly 26 had received two doses of the MenACWY control vaccine. Trial participants were enrolled by age into 18-55, 56-69 and 70-plus year subgroups, with roughly 150, 30 and 60 TCR-sequenced participants respectively.

Including cysteine and phenylalanine, the CDR3 has 15 amino acids. Just the 45-base CDR3 DNA is kept, in frame starting at base 1. At the junction V is shortened by 4 bases and J by 1 base, with 10 bases in between. Reading the germline V gene gives CDR1 SGHTA and CDR2 FQGNSA. The CDR3 regions of human TCRbeta chains were analyzed by immunosequencing. The study's processing was this. Repertoire TCRs were checked for matches against a reference library of SARS-CoV-2-specific TCRs that had been generated using the MIRA antigen-specificity platform. Breadth was defined as the fraction of unique TCRs that were SARS-CoV-2-associated. Depth was defined as the fraction of total T cells that were SARS-CoV-2-associated. Using the MIRA data, each spike-specific TCR was mapped to the spike region that the TCR reacts to and placed in a CD4 or CD8 class. Log10-transformed breadth and depth values were compared by one-way ANOVA with Sidak's multiple comparisons tests. TCRdb carries this immuneACCESS record with in-frame sequences only. Its versions omit some clonotypes, under half of them owing to an unresolved V gene in the studies checked, with the rest unexplained. V, J and clone size are taken as reported in that table, and D and trimming were inferred from the DNA itself. The sample data list some 130,000 clones, and approximately 84% of these were observed just once. The ten largest clones add up to about a fifth of the sample.

Remarks on this clone: No antigen is known for it. Base qualities are not provided; no much larger clone lies one nucleotide away.

The meaning of the sample's time point label: baseline before first vaccination. The vaccinee samples were drawn from two UK trials, COV001 and COV002, one of which was a single-blind randomized controlled phase 2/3 trial testing AZD1222 (ChAdOx1 nCoV-19) in healthy adults. For TCRbeta chain sequencing, PBMC samples were collected from trial participants at day 0 and at day 28 after the second dose. Study-wide findings and limitations: Reportedly, close to half of the unique spike-specific TCRs recognized epitopes lying outside the regions that are mutated in the B.1.351 and B.1.1.7 variants. After two AZD1222 doses, both the breadth and the depth of spike-specific TCRs were significantly higher than at day 0 and than in MenACWY recipients. Participants were mostly white British, with more females than males. The authors suggested clonal diversity may have been underestimated. Conclusions about previously exposed vaccinees are limited because only six or seven AZD1222 recipients were SARS-CoV-2 seropositive at baseline. No day 14 peak-response samples were available, so repertoires were characterized only after the peak T cell response. The whole spike protein was spanned by vaccine-associated CD4 TCRs, and dominant responses were seen in regions 160-218 and 743-854. In the small 56-69-year group, the increase in depth fell short of significance, most likely because of low power.

The chain is assembled from TRBV7-2 and TRBJ2-2; the D gene assignment is ambiguous. The sequence derives from an adult in good health. The sample in question was peripheral blood, obtained on day 0 of AZD1222 vaccination. The base sequence is TGTGCCAGCAGCTCGAGGCCAGGGAACACCGGGGAGCTGTTTTTT. It translates as CASSSRPGNTGELFF.